This T cell receptor beta chain originates from a study of CD8 T cells in Susac syndrome (dated by TCRdb to the late 2010s). For the study in its entirety: Of the Susac syndrome patients who were sequenced, six had clinically active disease and roughly eight were in clinical remission. Whether CD8+ T cell activation and differentiation in Susac syndrome was antigen driven was tested using repertoire sequencing. At the time of blood withdrawal, Susac syndrome patients were either therapy-naive, taking corticosteroids (with some also receiving IVIg), or on IVIg alone. The clonality of the CD8+ T cell repertoire was compared across approximately 11 healthy donors, about 14 Susac syndrome patients and about 16 multiple sclerosis patients. General study outcomes and caveats: The number of individuals in the TCR sequencing and HLA analysis was recognized as being relatively small. In the total CD8+ and CD8+ TEMRA repertoires, more than 15 and five Susac-specific public clones, respectively, were identified. Clonal expansion was observed in Susac syndrome CD8+ repertoires, with the highest expansion in CD8+ TEMRA cells and greater expansion in clinically active than in remitting patients.

From V the trimming removes 6 bases and from J it removes 4 bases, while the gene matches leave 12 bases of the junction unaccounted for. From cysteine to phenylalanine, the CDR3 is 16 amino acids long. Only CDR3 DNA is held: 48 bases, read in frame from base 1. Per the germline V gene, MNHEY is the CDR1 and SVGEGT is the CDR2. Peripheral blood CD8+ and CD4+ T cells from healthy donors, Susac syndrome patients and multiple sclerosis patients were profiled by high-throughput TCR beta sequencing. Recently defined diagnostic criteria for definite or probable disease were met by the Susac syndrome patients. CD8+ TEMRA cells were enriched by FACS, while bulk CD8+ and CD4+ T cells were purified by magnetic negative isolation. Blood was collected in EDTA tubes and processed within 24 hours, with PBMCs isolated through density gradient centrifugation. PBMCs intended for TCR sequencing were cryopreserved in liquid nitrogen and thawed later in a water bath at 37 degrees C. A purity of at least 90% was achieved for sorted or isolated CD4+, CD8+ and CD8+ TEMRA cells.

About this clonotype: Which antigen it targets is not known. No clone much larger than this one lies a single base away; base qualities are absent.

RNA was extracted using the RNeasy kit, and about 0.5 to 1 ug of the RNA was reverse transcribed with random hexamers. TCR beta CDR3 regions were amplified with the immunoSEQ multiplex PCR assay covering 54 Vbeta and 13 Jbeta segments. Bias from PCR amplification was corrected by using a synthetic template baseline for primer optimization and for computational correction. Under the source paper's analysis protocol: Only productive sequences were kept, with reads annotated to V, D and J genes according to IMGT and analyzed in immunoSEQ Analyzer. To calculate clonality, Shannon entropy was normalized by log2 of the number of productive unique sequences and then subtracted from one. For each patient and control, public and private clones were evaluated within the 100 most prevalent clones. Susac-specific clones were defined as absent from healthy and MS cohorts, over a thousand published viral clones and other ImmuneACCESS disease sequences. Using fastp at Q25 and MiXCR, TCRdb reprocessed the public reads and kept productive beta chains. Rows are unified per CDR3 protein, each entry keeping the most common DNA and genes. In this record, the V and J calls reflect TCRdb's handling and not the investigators' own analysis. Across this sample there are tens of thousands of distinct CDR3 sequences, with 94% seen only once. About 0.5% of the sample belongs to the ten largest clones.

The sequence links TRBV6-2 or TRBV6-3 to TRBJ2-3; 8 junctional bases match TRBD2. The clonotype was recovered from a human donor with Susac syndrome. The sequencing input was CD8+ T cells from PBMCs. The bases are TGTGCCAGCAGCCCGTTAGTGGGACTAGAGGCAGATACGCAGTATTTT. Translated, it reads CASSPLVGLEADTQYF.